Following are 27 T cell receptor beta chains from one sample sequenced in a study of shared clonotypes between healthy human individuals. Only in-frame clones appear in the TCRdb table, and some are missing; sequencing was by immunoSEQ multiplex PCR. The table has about 480,000 clones, roughly 85% seen once. Source material: PBMCs. Receptors were obtained from a middle-aged woman in good health. Some clones in this sample may be carry-over from other donors' samples.

The V gene is TRBV29-1, the J gene TRBJ2-3; 10 bases agree with TRBD2. Germline assignment: CDR1 SQVTM and CDR2 ANQGSEA. The CDR3 spans 16 residues. Germline trimming cut 1 base from V and 0 bases from J; bases unmatched to any gene: 4. CDR3 region: CSVEGTSGTSTDTQYF. The CDR3 coding sequence is TGCAGCGTTGAAGGTACTAGCGGGACTAGCACAGATACGCAGTATTTT.

The J gene is TRBJ1-5, the V gene TRBV28; maybe TRBD1 (5 bases). CDR1 and CDR2 (germline): MDHEN, SYDVKM. CDR3 length: 14 amino acids. The germline V and J ends were trimmed by 5 bases and 5 bases, with 13 bases remaining between them. CDR3 in DNA: TGTGCCAGCAGTGGGGCCCAAGGCTATCAGCCCCAGCATTTT. Its protein is CASSGAQGYQPQHF.

This clone was seen at least ten times. This sequence joins TRBV6-1 and TRBJ2-7, with D perhaps TRBD2 (5 bases). Germline V CDR1 and CDR2: MNHNS, SASEGT. The CDR3 is 15 amino acids. V lost 6 bases and J 1 base, leaving 16 bases between the germline ends. CDR3 sequence reads: CASSVSTDSSYEQYF. The CDR3 DNA is TGTGCCAGCAGCGTCTCTACGGACTCATCCTACGAGCAGTACTTC.

The chain is built from TRBV6-6 and TRBJ2-7, with TRBD2 matching over 8 bases. The junction had 6 bases not matched to a gene; V was cut back by 8 bases and J by 6 bases. There are 12 residues in the CDR3. CDR1 and CDR2 from the germline V gene are MNHNY and SVGAGI (reference sequence). The CDR3 DNA is TGTGCCAGCGAGCGGGAGCCGGGCGAGCAGTACTTC. Translation: CASEREPGEQYF.

The chain is built from TRBV15 and TRBJ2-5; 8 bases match TRBD2. Losses at the gene ends were 5 bases for V and 5 bases for J; bases not matched to a gene: 4. The CDR3 runs 13 residues. Germline V CDR1 and CDR2: LNHNV, YYDKDF (reference sequence). This CDR3 is CATSRTSKETQYF. CDR3 DNA sequence: TGTGCCACCAGCCGGACTAGCAAGGAGACCCAGTACTTC.

The CDR3 sequence: CASSLAPQVGTEAFF. The CDR3 DNA is TGTGCCAGCAGCTTAGCGCCGCAGGTTGGGACTGAAGCTTTCTTT. V is TRBV7-6 and J is TRBJ1-1, with D unresolved. The CDR3 contains 15 residues. Per the germline V gene, CDR1 is SGHVS and CDR2 is FNYEAQ. V shed 0 bases and J shed 5 bases, with 13 bases lying between them.

This clone was recorded many times. The chain combines TRBV2 with TRBJ2-1; tentative D call: TRBD2 (5 bases). With 8 bases removed from V and 5 bases from J, the gap between germline ends came to 16 bases. CDR3 length equals 14 residues. Germline V CDR1 and CDR2: SNHLY, FYNNEI. As DNA, the CDR3 is TGTGCCAGCTTCGAGAACGGGATCAACAATGAGCAGTTCTTC. Translation gives CASFENGINNEQFF.

This clone was observed a handful of times. This chain connects TRBV9 to TRBJ1-6; TRBD1 is a possible D gene (6 bases). In germline, CDR1 is SGDLS, CDR2 YYNGEE. The V gene lost 4 bases and the J gene lost 7 bases, with 12 bases spanning the gap. The CDR3 consists of 14 residues. The CDR3 here is CASSLTGQNSPLHF. The CDR3 nucleotides are TGTGCCAGCAGCTTAACAGGGCAGAATTCACCCCTCCACTTT.

The rearrangement joins TRBV5-1 to TRBJ2-3, with TRBD2 matching 16 bases. The junction had 10 bases not matched to a gene; V was cut back by 4 bases and J by 5 bases. This CDR3 region has 18 residues. Germline V gene lookup returns CDR1 SGHRS and CDR2 YFSETQ. The DNA for the CDR3 is TGCGCCAGCAGCCCGAGGGGACTAGCGGGAGGGCCTGTAGATACGCAGTATTTT. This codes for CASSPRGLAGGPVDTQYF.

This clone was detected many times. This chain connects TRBV10-3 to TRBJ2-3, with 10 bases matching TRBD2. Losses at the gene ends were 4 bases for V and 2 bases for J; bases not matched to a gene: 3. Per germline, CDR1 ENHRY and CDR2 SYGVKD. The CDR3 spans 15 residues. CDR3 region: CAISGAGGLTDTQYF. The CDR3 DNA reads TGTGCCATCAGTGGAGCGGGAGGGCTCACAGATACGCAGTATTTT.

This clone was seen more than once but under ten times. V and J are TRBV6-1 and TRBJ2-5; 9 bases map to TRBD1. The DNA end is more similar to TRBJ2-7, so the J call may be wrong. Looked up from germline, CDR1 is MNHNS and CDR2 is SASEGT. The CDR3 has 15 residues. This chain's CDR3 is CATHLRDRETYEQYF. In DNA form, the CDR3 reads TGTGCCACGCACCTCCGGGACAGGGAAACCTACGAGCAGTACTTC.

The chain uses TRBV5-1 and TRBJ2-7; D may be TRBD1 or TRBD2 (6 bases each). CDR3 length equals 13 residues. Trimming removed 0 bases at V and 7 bases at J, with 11 bases between. From germline, CDR1 is SGHRS and CDR2 YFSETQ. The CDR3 coding sequence is TGCGCCAGCAGCTTGGGTCTAGGGGGGGAGCAGTACTTC. Amino acid sequence: CASSLGLGGEQYF.

The chain joins TRBV19 to TRBJ1-4; 9 bases agree with TRBD1. Germline V lookup: CDR1 LNHDA, CDR2 SQIVND (reference sequence). Germline trimming cut 5 bases from V and 8 bases from J; bases unmatched to any gene: 9. The CDR3 has 15 amino acids. The CDR3 loop is CASSAETGGGEKLFF. CDR3 in DNA: TGTGCCAGTAGTGCAGAAACAGGGGGCGGAGAAAAACTGTTTTTT.

The chain is built from TRBV5-8 and TRBJ1-1; D unclear. Germline V CDR1 and CDR2: SGHTS, YDEGEE. The CDR3 loop spans 12 amino acids. V was clipped by 6 bases and J by 7 bases, with 13 bases between them. The CDR3 loop is CASNPVGVEAFF. In DNA form, the CDR3 reads TGTGCCAGCAACCCGGTGGGCGTTGAAGCTTTCTTT. Supplemented by reference TRBV5-8 and TRBJ1-1, the full variable domain reads EAGVTQSPTHLIKTRGQQATLRCSPISGHTSVYWYQQALGLGLQFLLWYDEGEERNRGNFPPRFSGRQFPNYSSELNVNALELEDSALYLCASNPVGVEAFFGQGTRLTVV.

The rearrangement uses TRBV21-1 and TRBJ2-7; the table's D call of TRBD2 was not tested on the DNA. TRBV21-1 is classified as a pseudogene. The CDR3 has 18 residues. CDR3 sequence: CASSTEGTSGNISYEQYF. DNA of the CDR3: TGTGCCAGCAGCACGGAAGGGACTAGCGGGAACATCTCCTACGAGCAGTACTTC.

The CDR3 DNA is TGTGCCAGCAGCTTATCTCGGGCCACTATGGGAGAGACCCAGTACTTC. It codes for CASSLSRATMGETQYF. V gene TRBV7-2 combines with J gene TRBJ2-5; the D is unclear. V lost 2 bases and J 4 bases, leaving 17 bases between the germline ends. Germline CDR1 reads SGHTA; CDR2 reads FQGNSA. The CDR3 length is 16 residues. Together with reference TRBV7-2 and TRBJ2-5, the CDR3 gives the full variable domain: GAGVSQSPSNKVTEKGKDVELRCDPISGHTALYWYRQSLGQGLEFLIYFQGNSAPDKSGLPSDRFSAERTGGSVSTLTIQRTQQEDSAVYLCASSLSRATMGETQYFGPGTRLLVL.

The chain uses TRBV30 and TRBJ2-3; D is ambiguous. The CDR3 is 13 amino acids. V lost 3 bases and J lost 2, with 9 bases in between. Germline lookup yields CDR1 GTSNPN and CDR2 SVGIG (reference sequence). CDR3 DNA sequence: TGTGCCTGGAGCCAGGATAACACAGATACGCAGTATTTT. It codes for CAWSQDNTDTQYF.

This chain links TRBV9 with TRBJ2-2; D may be TRBD1 (6 bases). V was pared by 1 base and J by 5 bases, with 18 bases between. The CDR3 consists of 17 residues. Germline V gives CDR1 SGDLS, CDR2 YYNGEE. As DNA, the CDR3 is TGTGCCAGCAGCGTACTGGGGGCTCCCAAGGGGACCGGGGAGCTGTTTTTT. It encodes CASSVLGAPKGTGELFF.

This chain connects TRBV28 to TRBJ1-2; 7 bases map to TRBD1. Per germline, CDR1 MDHEN and CDR2 SYDVKM. The CDR3 loop spans 12 amino acids. V lost 8 bases, J lost 6 bases, and 6 bases stayed unmatched. The CDR3 loop reads CASGNRGNGYTF. CDR3 nucleotides: TGTGCCAGCGGAAACAGGGGAAATGGCTACACCTTC.

V is TRBV7-3 and J is TRBJ2-1; D is perhaps TRBD2 (6 bases). Per germline, CDR1 SGHTA and CDR2 FQGTGA. CDR3 length: 15 residues. With 5 bases removed from V and 3 bases from J, the gap between germline ends came to 14 bases. The CDR3 bases are TGTGCCAGCAGCCCCGCCCAGCGGGTCTACAATGAGCAGTTCTTC. The encoded protein is CASSPAQRVYNEQFF.

This rearrangement joins TRBV28 to TRBJ2-7, with a possible D match to TRBD1 (6 bases). V shed 7 bases and J shed 3 bases, with 22 bases lying between them. The CDR3 contains 16 residues. Germline V CDR1 and CDR2: MDHEN, SYDVKM. The CDR3 region has the DNA TGTGCCAGCACCCCTCGAGGGGGATCGTTCGTCTACGAGCAGTACTTC. Residues: CASTPRGGSFVYEQYF.

This chain joins TRBV6-1 and TRBJ2-4; D is perhaps TRBD1 (6 bases). V lost 4 bases, J lost 6 bases, and 16 bases lay in between. The V gene's germline CDR1 is MNHNS and CDR2 SASEGT. The CDR3 has 15 residues. DNA of the CDR3: TGTGCCAGCAGTGGCGGTGCAGGGGCGGGAAACATTCAGTACTTC. It is translated as CASSGGAGAGNIQYF.

This clone was seen only a few times. The CDR3, as DNA: TGCAGTGCTGGACAGGCCCTTGAAGCTTTCTTT. The encoded protein is CSAGQALEAFF. The chain is built from TRBV20-1 and TRBJ1-1; 7 bases are a match to TRBD1. The CDR3 totals 11 residues. Trimming removed 5 bases from V and 7 bases from J; junction bases left unmatched: 4. Germline lookup yields CDR1 DFQATT and CDR2 SNEGSKA (reference sequence).

In the case of this clone: This CDR3 is also generated by other DNA sequences in the sample. The chain links TRBV5-4 to TRBJ1-1; no definite D call. V was clipped by 4 bases and J by 0 bases, with 1 base between them. Germline loops: CDR1 SGHNT, CDR2 YYREEE (reference sequence). The CDR3 runs 11 residues. Here the CDR3 DNA reads TGTGCCAGCAGCCTGAACACTGAAGCTTTCTTT. Translated, it gives CASSLNTEAFF.

J is TRBJ2-5 and V is TRBV7-2; 7 nucleotides match TRBD2. The CDR3 has 14 residues. CDR1 and CDR2 (germline): SGHTA, FQGNSA. After removal of 2 bases from V and 4 bases from J, the junction contained 4 bases not matched to a gene. The CDR3 region has the DNA TGTGCCAGCAGCTTACAAGCGGGACTAGAGACCCAGTACTTC. Residues: CASSLQAGLETQYF.

CDR3 DNA: TGTGCCAGCAGACTTCGAGCGGGGCGCACAGATACGCAGTATTTT. Encoded protein: CASRLRAGRTDTQYF. The chain combines TRBV6-5 with TRBJ2-3, with 7 bases fitting TRBD2. CDR1 and CDR2 from the germline V gene are MNHEY and SVGAGI. Losses at the gene ends were 6 bases for V and 1 base for J; bases not matched to a gene: 7. CDR3 length equals 15 residues.

The V gene is TRBV19, the J gene TRBJ2-5; a possible D gene is TRBD1 (5 bases). CDR3 length: 13 residues. V gave up 2 bases and J gave up 5 bases, with 9 bases separating them. Germline CDR1 reads LNHDA; CDR2 reads SQIVND (reference sequence). The CDR3 reads CASSISGLETQYF. The CDR3 nucleotides are TGTGCCAGTAGTATATCAGGGTTGGAGACCCAGTACTTC. Combining the CDR3 with reference TRBV19 and TRBJ2-5 gives the whole variable domain DGGITQSPKYLFRKEGQNVTLSCEQNLNHDAMYWYRQDPGQGLRLIYYSQIVNDFQKGDIAEGYSVSREKKESFPLTVTSAQKNPTAFYLCASSISGLETQYFGPGTRLLVL.